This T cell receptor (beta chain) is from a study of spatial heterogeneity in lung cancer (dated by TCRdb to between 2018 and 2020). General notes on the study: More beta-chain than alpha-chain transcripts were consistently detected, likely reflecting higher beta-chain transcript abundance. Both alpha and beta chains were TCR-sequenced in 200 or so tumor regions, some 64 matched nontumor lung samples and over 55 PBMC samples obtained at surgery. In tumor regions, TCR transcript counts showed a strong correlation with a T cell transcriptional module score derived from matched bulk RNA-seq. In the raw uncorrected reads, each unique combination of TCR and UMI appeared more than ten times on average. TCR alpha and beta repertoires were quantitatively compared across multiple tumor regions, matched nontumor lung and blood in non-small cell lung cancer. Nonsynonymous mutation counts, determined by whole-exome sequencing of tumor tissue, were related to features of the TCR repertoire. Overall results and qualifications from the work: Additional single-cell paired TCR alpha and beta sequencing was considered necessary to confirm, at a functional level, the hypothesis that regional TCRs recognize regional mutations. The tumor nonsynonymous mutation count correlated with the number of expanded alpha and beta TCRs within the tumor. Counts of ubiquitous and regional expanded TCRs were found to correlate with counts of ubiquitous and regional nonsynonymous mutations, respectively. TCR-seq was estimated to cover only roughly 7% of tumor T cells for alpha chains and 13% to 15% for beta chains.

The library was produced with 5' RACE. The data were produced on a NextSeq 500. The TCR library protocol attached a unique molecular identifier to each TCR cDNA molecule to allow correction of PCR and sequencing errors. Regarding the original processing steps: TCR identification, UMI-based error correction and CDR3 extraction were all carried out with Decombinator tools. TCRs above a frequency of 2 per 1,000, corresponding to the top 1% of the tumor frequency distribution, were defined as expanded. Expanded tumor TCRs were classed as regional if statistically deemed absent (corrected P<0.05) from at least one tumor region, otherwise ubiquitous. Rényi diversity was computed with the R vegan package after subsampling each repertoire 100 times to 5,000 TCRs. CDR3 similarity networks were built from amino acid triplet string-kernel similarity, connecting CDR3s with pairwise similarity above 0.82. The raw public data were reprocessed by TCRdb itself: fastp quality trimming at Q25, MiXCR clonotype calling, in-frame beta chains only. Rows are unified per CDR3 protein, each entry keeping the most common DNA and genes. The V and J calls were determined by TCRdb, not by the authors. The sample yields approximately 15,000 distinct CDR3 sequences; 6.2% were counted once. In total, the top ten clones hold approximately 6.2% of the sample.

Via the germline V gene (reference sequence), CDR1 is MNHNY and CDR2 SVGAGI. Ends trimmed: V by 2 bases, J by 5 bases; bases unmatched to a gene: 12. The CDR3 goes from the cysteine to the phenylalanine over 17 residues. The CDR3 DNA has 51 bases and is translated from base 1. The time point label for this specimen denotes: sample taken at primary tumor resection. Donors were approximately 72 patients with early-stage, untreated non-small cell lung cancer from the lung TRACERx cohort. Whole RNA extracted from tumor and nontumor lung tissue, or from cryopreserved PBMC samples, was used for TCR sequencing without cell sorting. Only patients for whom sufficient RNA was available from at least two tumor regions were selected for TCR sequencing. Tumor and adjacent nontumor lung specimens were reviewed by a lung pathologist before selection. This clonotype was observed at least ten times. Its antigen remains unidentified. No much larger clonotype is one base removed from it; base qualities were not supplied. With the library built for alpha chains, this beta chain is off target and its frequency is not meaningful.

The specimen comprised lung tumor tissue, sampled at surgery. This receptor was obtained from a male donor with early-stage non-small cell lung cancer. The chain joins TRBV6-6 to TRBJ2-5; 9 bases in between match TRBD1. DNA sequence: TGTGCCAGCAGTTACCCGGCCGGGACAGGGTTTTGGGAGACCCAGTACTTC. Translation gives CASSYPAGTGFWETQYF.